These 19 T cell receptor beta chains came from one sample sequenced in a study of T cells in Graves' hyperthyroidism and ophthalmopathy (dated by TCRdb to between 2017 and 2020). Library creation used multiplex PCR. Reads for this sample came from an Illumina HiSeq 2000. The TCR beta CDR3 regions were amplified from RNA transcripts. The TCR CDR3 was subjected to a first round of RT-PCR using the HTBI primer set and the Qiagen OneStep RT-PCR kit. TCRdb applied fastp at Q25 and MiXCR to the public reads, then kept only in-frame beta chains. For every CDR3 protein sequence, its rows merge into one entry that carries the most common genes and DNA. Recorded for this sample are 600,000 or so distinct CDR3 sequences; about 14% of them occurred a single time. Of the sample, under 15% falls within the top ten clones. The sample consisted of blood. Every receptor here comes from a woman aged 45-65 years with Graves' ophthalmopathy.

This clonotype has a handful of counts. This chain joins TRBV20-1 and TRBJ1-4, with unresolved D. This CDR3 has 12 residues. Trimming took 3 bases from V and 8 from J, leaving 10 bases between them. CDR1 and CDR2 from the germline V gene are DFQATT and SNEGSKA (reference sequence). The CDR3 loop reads CSASQVPEKLFF. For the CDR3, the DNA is TGCAGTGCTAGCCAGGTTCCCGAAAAACTGTTTTTT.

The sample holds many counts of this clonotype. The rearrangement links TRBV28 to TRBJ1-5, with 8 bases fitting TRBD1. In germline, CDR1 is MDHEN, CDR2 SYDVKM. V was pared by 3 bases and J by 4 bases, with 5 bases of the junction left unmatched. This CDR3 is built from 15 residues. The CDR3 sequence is CASSFGQGRNQPQHF. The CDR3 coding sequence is TGTGCCAGCAGTTTCGGACAGGGAAGGAATCAGCCCCAGCATTTT.

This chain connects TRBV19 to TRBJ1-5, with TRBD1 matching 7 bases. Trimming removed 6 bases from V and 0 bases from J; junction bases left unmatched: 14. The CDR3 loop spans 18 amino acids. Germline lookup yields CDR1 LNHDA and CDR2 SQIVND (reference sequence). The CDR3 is CASRPPQGGIYSNQPQHF. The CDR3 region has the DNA TGTGCCAGTAGACCTCCCCAGGGGGGGATATATAGCAATCAGCCCCAGCATTTT. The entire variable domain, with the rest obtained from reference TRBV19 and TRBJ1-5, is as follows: DGGITQSPKYLFRKEGQNVTLSCEQNLNHDAMYWYRQDPGQGLRLIYYSQIVNDFQKGDIAEGYSVSREKKESFPLTVTSAQKNPTAFYLCASRPPQGGIYSNQPQHFGDGTRLSIL.

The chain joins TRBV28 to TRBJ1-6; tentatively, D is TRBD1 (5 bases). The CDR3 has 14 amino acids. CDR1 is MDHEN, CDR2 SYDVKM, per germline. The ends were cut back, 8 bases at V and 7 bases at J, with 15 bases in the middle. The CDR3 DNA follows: TGTGCCAGCGGCCCCGGAGACAGCAATTCACCCCTCCACTTT. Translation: CASGPGDSNSPLHF.

The CDR3 sequence: CATQPIGGGETQYF. The CDR3, as DNA: TGTGCCACCCAGCCGATCGGGGGCGGAGAGACCCAGTACTTC. The rearrangement joins TRBV12-3 or TRBV12-4 to TRBJ2-5, with D perhaps given as TRBD1 or TRBD2 (6 bases each). V was shortened by 10 bases and J by 4 bases, with 19 bases between the two germline ends. The CDR3 loop spans 14 amino acids.

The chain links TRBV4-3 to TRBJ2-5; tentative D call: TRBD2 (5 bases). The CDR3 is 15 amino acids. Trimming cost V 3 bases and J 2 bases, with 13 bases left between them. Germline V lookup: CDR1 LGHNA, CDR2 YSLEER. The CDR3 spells CASSQSEGSQETQYF. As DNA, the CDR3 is TGCGCCAGCAGCCAGAGCGAGGGCTCACAAGAGACCCAGTACTTC.

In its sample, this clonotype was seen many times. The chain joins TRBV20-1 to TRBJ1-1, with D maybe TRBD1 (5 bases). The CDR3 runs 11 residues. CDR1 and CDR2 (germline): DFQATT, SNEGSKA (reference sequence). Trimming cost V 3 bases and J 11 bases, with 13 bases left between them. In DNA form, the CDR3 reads TGCAGTGCTAGCTTTAGGGGAACGGCTTTCTTT. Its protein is CSASFRGTAFF.

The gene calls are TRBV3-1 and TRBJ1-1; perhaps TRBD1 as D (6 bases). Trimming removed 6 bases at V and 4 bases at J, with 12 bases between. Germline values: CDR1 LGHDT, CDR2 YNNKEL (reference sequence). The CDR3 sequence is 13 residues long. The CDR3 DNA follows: TGTGCCAGCAGGCCAAACAGGGTCACTGAAGCTTTCTTT. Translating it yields CASRPNRVTEAFF. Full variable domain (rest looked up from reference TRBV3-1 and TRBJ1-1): DTAVSQTPKYLVTQMGNDKSIKCEQNLGHDTMYWYKQDSKKFLKIMFSYNNKELIINETVPNRFSPKSPDKAHLNLHINSLELGDSAVYFCASRPNRVTEAFFGQGTRLTVV.

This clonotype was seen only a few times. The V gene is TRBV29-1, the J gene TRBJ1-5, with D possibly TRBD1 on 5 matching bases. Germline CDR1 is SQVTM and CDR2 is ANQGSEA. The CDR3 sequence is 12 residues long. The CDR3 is CRDGTKNQPQHF. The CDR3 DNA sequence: TGCAGGGACGGGACGAAGAATCAGCCCCAGCATTTT.

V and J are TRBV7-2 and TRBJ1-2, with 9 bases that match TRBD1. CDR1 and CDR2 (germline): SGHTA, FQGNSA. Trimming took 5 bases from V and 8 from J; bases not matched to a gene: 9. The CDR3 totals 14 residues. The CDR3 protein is CASSQGQGIGGYTF. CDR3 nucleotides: TGTGCCAGCAGCCAAGGACAGGGGATAGGAGGCTACACCTTC.

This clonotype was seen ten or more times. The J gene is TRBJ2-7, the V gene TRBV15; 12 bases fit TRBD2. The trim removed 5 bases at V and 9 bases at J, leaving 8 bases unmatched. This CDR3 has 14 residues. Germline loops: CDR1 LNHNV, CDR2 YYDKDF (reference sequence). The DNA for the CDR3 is TGTGCCACCAGCCGACTAGCGGGAGATGCGGGGCAGTACTTC. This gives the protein CATSRLAGDAGQYF.

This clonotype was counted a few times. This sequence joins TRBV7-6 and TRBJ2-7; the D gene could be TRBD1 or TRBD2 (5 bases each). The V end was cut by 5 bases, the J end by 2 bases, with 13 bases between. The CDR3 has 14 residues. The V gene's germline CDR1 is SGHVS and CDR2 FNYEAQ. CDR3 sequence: CASSIRDDAYEQYF. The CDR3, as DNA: TGTGCCAGCAGCATAAGGGACGACGCCTACGAGCAGTACTTC.

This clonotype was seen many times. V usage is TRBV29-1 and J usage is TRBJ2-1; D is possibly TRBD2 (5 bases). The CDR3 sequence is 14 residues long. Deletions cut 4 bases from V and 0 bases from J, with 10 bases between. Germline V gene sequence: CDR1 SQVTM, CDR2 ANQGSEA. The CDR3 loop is CSVGGSSSYNEQFF. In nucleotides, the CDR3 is TGCAGCGTTGGCGGGTCGAGCTCCTACAATGAGCAGTTCTTC.

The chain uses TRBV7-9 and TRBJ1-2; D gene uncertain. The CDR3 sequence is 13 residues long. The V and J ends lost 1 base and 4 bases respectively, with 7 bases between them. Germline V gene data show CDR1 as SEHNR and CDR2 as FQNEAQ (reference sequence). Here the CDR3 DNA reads TGTGCCAGCAGCTTAGGTCTTAGCTATGGCTACACCTTC. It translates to CASSLGLSYGYTF. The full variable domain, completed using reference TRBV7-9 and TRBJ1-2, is DTGVSQNPRHKITKRGQNVTFRCDPISEHNRLYWYRQTLGQGPEFLTYFQNEAQLEKSRLLSDRFSAERPKGSFSTLEIQRTEQGDSAMYLCASSLGLSYGYTFGSGTRLTVV.

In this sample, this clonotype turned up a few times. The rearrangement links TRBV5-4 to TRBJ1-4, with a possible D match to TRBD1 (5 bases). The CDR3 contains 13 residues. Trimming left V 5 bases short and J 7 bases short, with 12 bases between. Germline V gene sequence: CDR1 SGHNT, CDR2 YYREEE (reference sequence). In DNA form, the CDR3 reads TGTGCCAGCAGTTTACCAGGGATTGAAAAACTGTTTTTT. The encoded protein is CASSLPGIEKLFF.

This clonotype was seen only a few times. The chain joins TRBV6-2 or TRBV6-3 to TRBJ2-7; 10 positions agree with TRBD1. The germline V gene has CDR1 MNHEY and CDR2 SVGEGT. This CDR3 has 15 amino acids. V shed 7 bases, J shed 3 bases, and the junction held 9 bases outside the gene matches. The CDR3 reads CASTYGTGANYEQYF. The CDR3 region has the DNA TGTGCCAGCACCTACGGGACAGGGGCCAACTACGAGCAGTACTTC.

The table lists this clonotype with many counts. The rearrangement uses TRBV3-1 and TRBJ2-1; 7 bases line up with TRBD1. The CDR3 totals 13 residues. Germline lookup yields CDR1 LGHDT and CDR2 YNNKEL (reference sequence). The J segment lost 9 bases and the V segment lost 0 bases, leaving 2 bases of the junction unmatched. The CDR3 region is CASSQDRGTEQFF. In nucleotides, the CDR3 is TGTGCCAGCAGCCAAGACAGGGGGACTGAGCAGTTCTTC.

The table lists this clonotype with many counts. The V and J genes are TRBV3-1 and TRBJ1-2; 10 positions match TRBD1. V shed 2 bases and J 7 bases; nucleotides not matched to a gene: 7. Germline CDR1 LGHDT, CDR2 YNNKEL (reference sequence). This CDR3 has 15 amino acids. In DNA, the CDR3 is TGTGCCAGCAGCCAACCGGGACAGGGGACGGGTGGCTACACCTTC. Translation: CASSQPGQGTGGYTF.

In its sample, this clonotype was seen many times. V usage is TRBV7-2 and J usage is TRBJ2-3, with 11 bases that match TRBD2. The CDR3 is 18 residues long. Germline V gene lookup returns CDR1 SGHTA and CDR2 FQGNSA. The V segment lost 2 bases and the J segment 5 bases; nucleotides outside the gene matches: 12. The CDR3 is CASSLSNLAGGGRDTQYF. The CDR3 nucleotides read TGTGCCAGCAGCTTATCTAACCTAGCGGGAGGTGGTAGAGATACGCAGTATTTT.